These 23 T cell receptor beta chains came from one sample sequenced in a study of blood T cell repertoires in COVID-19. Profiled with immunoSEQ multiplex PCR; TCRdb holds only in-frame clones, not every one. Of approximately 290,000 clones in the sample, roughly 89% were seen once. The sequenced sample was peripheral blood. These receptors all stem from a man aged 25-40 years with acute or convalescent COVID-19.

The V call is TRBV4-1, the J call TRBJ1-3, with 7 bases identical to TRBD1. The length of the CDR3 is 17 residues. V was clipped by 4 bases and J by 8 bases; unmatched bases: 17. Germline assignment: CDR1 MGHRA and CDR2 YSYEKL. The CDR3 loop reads CASSLRSGTANPDTIYF. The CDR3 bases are TGCGCCAGCAGCCTTCGTTCCGGGACAGCTAACCCAGACACCATATATTTT.

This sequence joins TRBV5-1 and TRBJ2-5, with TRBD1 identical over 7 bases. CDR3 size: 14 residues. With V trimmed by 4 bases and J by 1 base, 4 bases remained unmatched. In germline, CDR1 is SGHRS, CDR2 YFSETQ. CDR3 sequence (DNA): TGCGCCAGCAGCCAGGGACAGCTCCAAGAGACCCAGTACTTC. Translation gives CASSQGQLQETQYF. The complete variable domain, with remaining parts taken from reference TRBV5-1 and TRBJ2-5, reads KAGVTQTPRYLIKTRGQQVTLSCSPISGHRSVSWYQQTPGQGLQFLFEYFSETQRNKGNFPGRFSGRQFSNSRSEMNVSTLELGDSALYLCASSQGQLQETQYFGPGTRLLVL.

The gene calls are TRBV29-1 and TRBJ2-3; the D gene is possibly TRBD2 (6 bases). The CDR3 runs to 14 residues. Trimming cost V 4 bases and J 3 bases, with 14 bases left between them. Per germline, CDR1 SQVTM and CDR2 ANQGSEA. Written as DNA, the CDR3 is TGCAGCGTTGCGGGATGGCGGGATACAGATACGCAGTATTTT. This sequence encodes CSVAGWRDTDTQYF.

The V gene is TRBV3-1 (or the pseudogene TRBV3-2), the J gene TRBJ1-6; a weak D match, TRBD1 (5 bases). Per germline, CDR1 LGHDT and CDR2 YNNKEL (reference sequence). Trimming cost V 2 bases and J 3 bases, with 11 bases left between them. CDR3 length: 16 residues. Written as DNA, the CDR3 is TGTGCCAGCAGCCAAACAGGTTCCAACTATAATTCACCCCTCCACTTT. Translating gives CASSQTGSNYNSPLHF.

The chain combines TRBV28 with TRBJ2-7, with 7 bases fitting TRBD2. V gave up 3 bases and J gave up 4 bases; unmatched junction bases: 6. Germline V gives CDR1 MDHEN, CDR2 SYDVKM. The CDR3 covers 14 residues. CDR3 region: CASSFGGGKYEQYF. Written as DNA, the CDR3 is TGTGCCAGCAGTTTTGGGGGGGGTAAATACGAGCAGTACTTC. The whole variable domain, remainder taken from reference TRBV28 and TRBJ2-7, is DVKVTQSSRYLVKRTGEKVFLECVQDMDHENMFWYRQDPGLGLRLIYFSYDVKMKEKGDIPEGYSVSREKKERFSLILESASTNQTSMYLCASSFGGGKYEQYFGPGTRLTVT.

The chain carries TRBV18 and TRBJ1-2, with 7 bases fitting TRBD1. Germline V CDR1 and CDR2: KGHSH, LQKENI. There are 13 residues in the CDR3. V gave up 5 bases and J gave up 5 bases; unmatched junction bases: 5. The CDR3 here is CASSGDSHYGYTF. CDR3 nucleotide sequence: TGTGCCAGCTCAGGGGACAGTCATTATGGCTACACCTTC.

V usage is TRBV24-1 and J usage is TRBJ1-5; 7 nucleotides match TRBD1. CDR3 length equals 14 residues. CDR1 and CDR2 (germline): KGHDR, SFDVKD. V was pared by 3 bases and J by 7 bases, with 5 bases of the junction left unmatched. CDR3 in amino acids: CATSDPQGNQPQHF. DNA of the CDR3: TGTGCCACCAGTGATCCACAGGGGAACCAGCCCCAGCATTTT.

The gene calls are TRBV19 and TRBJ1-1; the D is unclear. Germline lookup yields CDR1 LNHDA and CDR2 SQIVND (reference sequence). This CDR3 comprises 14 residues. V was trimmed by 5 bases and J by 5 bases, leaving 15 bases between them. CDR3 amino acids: CASSSAPDWTEAFF. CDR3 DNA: TGTGCCAGTAGTTCCGCCCCTGACTGGACTGAAGCTTTCTTT. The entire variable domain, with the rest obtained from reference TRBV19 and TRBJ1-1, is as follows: DGGITQSPKYLFRKEGQNVTLSCEQNLNHDAMYWYRQDPGQGLRLIYYSQIVNDFQKGDIAEGYSVSREKKESFPLTVTSAQKNPTAFYLCASSSAPDWTEAFFGQGTRLTVV.

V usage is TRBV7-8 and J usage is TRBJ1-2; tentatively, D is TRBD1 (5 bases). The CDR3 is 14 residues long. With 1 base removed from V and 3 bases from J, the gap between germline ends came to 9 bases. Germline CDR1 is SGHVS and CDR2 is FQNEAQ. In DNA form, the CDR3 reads TGTGCCAGCAGCTTAGGGGGCAGCCACTATGGCTACACCTTC. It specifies CASSLGGSHYGYTF.

In DNA form, the CDR3 reads TGCGCCAGCAGCGAGTCAGGGATCCACGAGCAGTACTTC. As protein: CASSESGIHEQYF. This rearrangement joins TRBV5-1 to TRBJ2-7; weak D call: TRBD1 (5 bases). V was shortened by 4 bases and J by 5 bases, with 13 bases between the two germline ends. This CDR3 has 13 residues. The germline CDR1 and CDR2 sequences are SGHRS and YFSETQ. The whole variable domain, filled in from reference TRBV5-1 and TRBJ2-7, reads KAGVTQTPRYLIKTRGQQVTLSCSPISGHRSVSWYQQTPGQGLQFLFEYFSETQRNKGNFPGRFSGRQFSNSRSEMNVSTLELGDSALYLCASSESGIHEQYFGPGTRLTVT.

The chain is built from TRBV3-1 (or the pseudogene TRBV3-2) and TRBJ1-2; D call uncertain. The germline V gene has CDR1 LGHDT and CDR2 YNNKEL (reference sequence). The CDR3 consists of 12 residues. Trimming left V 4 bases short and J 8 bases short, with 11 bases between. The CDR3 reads CASSPGKGGYTF. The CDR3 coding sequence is TGTGCCAGCAGCCCGGGGAAAGGAGGCTACACCTTC.

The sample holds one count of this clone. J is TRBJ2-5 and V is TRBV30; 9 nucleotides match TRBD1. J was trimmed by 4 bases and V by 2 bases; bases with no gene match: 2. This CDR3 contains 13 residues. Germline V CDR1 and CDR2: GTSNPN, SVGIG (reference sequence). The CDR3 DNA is TGTGCCTGGAGTCTACAGGGGGCAGAGACCCAGTACTTC. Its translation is CAWSLQGAETQYF. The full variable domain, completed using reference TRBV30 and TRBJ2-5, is SQTIHQWPATLVQPVGSPLSLECTVEGTSNPNLYWYRQAAGRGLQLLFYSVGIGQISSEVPQNLSASRPQDRQFILSSKKLLLSDSGFYLCAWSLQGAETQYFGPGTRLLVL.

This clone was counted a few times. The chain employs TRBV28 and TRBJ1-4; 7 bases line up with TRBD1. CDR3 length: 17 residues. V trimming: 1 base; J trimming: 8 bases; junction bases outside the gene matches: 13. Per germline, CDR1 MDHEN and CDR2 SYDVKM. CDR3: CASSLSDFRGFGEKLFF. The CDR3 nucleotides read TGTGCCAGCAGTTTATCCGACTTCAGGGGGTTTGGGGAAAAACTGTTTTTT. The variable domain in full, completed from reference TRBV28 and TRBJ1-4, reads DVKVTQSSRYLVKRTGEKVFLECVQDMDHENMFWYRQDPGLGLRLIYFSYDVKMKEKGDIPEGYSVSREKKERFSLILESASTNQTSMYLCASSLSDFRGFGEKLFFGSGTQLSVL.

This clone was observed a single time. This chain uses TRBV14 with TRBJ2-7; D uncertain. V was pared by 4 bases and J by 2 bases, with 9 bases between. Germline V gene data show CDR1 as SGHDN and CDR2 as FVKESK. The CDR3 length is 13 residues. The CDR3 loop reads CASSLGQTYEQYF. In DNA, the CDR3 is TGTGCCAGCAGCCTTGGGCAGACCTACGAGCAGTACTTC.

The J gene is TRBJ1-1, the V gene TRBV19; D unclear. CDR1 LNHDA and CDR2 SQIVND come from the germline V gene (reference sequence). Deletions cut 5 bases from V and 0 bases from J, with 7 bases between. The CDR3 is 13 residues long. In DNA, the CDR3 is TGTGCCAGTAGTGGCAGTTTGAACACTGAAGCTTTCTTT. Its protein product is CASSGSLNTEAFF.

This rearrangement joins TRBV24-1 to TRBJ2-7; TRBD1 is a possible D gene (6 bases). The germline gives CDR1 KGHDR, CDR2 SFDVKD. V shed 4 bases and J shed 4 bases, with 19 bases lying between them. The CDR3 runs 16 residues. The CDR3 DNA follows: TGTGCCACCAGTGACAAATCAGGGGAGAGGGGTTACGAGCAGTACTTC. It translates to CATSDKSGERGYEQYF.

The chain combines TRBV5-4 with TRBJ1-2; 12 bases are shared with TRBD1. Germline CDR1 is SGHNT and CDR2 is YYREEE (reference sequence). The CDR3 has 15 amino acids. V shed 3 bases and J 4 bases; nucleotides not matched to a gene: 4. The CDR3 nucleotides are TGTGCCAGCAGCTCCGGGGACAGGGGGCTCTATGGCTACACCTTC. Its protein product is CASSSGDRGLYGYTF.

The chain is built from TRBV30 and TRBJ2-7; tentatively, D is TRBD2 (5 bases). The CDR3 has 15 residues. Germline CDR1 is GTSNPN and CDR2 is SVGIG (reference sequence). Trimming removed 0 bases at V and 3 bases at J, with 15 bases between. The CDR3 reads CAWSVQRGPGYEQYF. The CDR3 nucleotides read TGTGCCTGGAGTGTTCAGCGCGGGCCGGGCTACGAGCAGTACTTC.

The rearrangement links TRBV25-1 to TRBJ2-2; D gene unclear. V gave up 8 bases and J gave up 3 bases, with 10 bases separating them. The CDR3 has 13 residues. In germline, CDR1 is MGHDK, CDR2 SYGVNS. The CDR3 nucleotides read TGTGCCAGCGCTTACAGCTACACCGGGGAGCTGTTTTTT. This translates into CASAYSYTGELFF.

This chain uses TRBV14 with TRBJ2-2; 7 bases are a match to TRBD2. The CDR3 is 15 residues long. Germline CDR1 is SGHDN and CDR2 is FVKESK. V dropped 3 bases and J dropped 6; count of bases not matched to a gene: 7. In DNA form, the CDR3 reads TGTGCCAGCAGCCAGGCGGGAGCGATAGCCGGGGAGCTGTTTTTT. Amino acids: CASSQAGAIAGELFF.

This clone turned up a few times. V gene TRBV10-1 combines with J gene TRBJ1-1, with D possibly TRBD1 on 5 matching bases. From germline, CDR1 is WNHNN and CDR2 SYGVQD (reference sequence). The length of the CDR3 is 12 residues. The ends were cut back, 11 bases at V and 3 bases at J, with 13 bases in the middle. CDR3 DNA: TGCGCCGCCAGGGTAGGGGACACTGAAGCTTTCTTT. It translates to CAARVGDTEAFF.

The CDR3 protein is CASSHWVEDEQYF. CDR3 DNA: TGTGCCAGCAGCCATTGGGTTGAGGACGAGCAGTACTTC. The chain joins TRBV3-1 (or the pseudogene TRBV3-2) to TRBJ2-7, with no clear D. This CDR3 contains 13 residues. Per the germline V gene, CDR1 is LGHDT and CDR2 is YNNKEL (reference sequence). Trimming left V 3 bases short and J 5 bases short, with 11 bases between.

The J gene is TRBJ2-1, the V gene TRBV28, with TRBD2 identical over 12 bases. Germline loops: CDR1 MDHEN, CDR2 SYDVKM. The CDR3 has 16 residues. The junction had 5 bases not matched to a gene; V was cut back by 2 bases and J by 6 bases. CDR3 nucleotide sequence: TGTGCCAGCAGTTTAACACCTAGCGGGGGGGCCAATGAGCAGTTCTTC. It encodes CASSLTPSGGANEQFF.